Below are 21 T cell receptor beta chains sequenced from a single sample in a study of early T cells in non-severe SARS-CoV-2 infection. TCRdb used MiXCR to reprocess the 5' RACE reads, holding one entry per CDR3 protein. This table has under 75,000 distinct CDR3 sequences, about 13% appearing once. Material for sequencing was whole blood. All receptors derive from an adult who was a healthcare worker with PCR-confirmed SARS-CoV-2 infection or an uninfected control (not recorded which).

A note on this clonotype: Compared with germline, one end of the junction differs, possibly owing to a read error. This chain links TRBV2 with TRBJ2-3, with D maybe TRBD1 (7 bases). The CDR3 is 16 amino acids. Germline CDR1 and CDR2: SNHLY and FYNNEI. The CDR3 DNA sequence: TGTGCCAGCAGCGAAGGACAGGCCCCCGGGAGAGATACGCAGTATTTT. Encoded protein: CASSEGQAPGRDTQYF.

The chain employs TRBV6-1 and TRBJ2-7; no clear D. CDR1 is MNHNS, CDR2 SASEGT, per germline. The CDR3 covers 12 residues. V was trimmed by 2 bases and J by 7 bases, leaving 9 bases between them. The CDR3 DNA follows: TGTGCCAGCAGTGAAACTTTCGGAGAGCAGTACTTC. Protein: CASSETFGEQYF.

This clonotype was observed many times. The rearrangement uses TRBV28 and TRBJ1-4; 8 bases are a match to TRBD1. CDR3 length: 15 residues. Germline CDR1 reads MDHEN; CDR2 reads SYDVKM. With V trimmed by 6 bases and J by 7 bases, 10 bases remained unmatched. The CDR3 DNA is TGTGCCAGCAGCTTGACCGGGACAGGAGTTGAAAAACTGTTTTTT. Protein sequence: CASSLTGTGVEKLFF.

The chain combines TRBV12-5 with TRBJ2-3; D uncertain. V was shortened by 3 bases and J by 6 bases, with 16 bases between the two germline ends. Germline V gene data show CDR1 as LGHNT and CDR2 as FRNRAP. The CDR3 runs to 15 residues. CDR3 nucleotide sequence: TGTGCTAGTGGTTTCATGCGGAGCCTAAGGGATACGCAGTATTTT. This sequence encodes CASGFMRSLRDTQYF.

Only a few counts were recorded for this clonotype. The J gene is TRBJ2-5, the V gene TRBV7-2; no definite D call. The CDR3 covers 13 residues. Germline CDR1 reads SGHTA; CDR2 reads FQGNSA. The V gene lost 4 bases and the J gene lost 5 bases, with 11 bases spanning the gap. CDR3 sequence (DNA): TGTGCCAGCAGCTGGCCCTACGGCGAGACCCAGTACTTC. This sequence encodes CASSWPYGETQYF.

Only a few counts were recorded for this clonotype. The chain has TRBV10-1 and TRBJ2-5; D is ambiguous. V was pared by 9 bases and J by 1 base, with 12 bases between. Germline CDR1 reads WNHNN; CDR2 reads SYGVQD (reference sequence). The CDR3 is made up of 13 amino acids. CDR3 sequence (DNA): TGCGCCAGTTCCGTGAATCCCCAAGAGACCCAGTACTTC. Its protein is CASSVNPQETQYF.

This clonotype was counted a few times. The chain is built from TRBV28 and TRBJ2-2, with D unresolved. The CDR3 has 12 residues. Germline V gives CDR1 MDHEN, CDR2 SYDVKM. Trimming took 5 bases from V and 8 from J, leaving 9 bases between them. CDR3 DNA: TGTGCCAGCAGTCCCACTAAGGGGGAGCTGTTTTTT. Translation: CASSPTKGELFF.

This clonotype was detected ten times or more. This rearrangement joins TRBV10-2 to TRBJ2-6, with 10 bases that match TRBD1. V shed 2 bases, J shed 2 bases, and the junction held 3 bases outside the gene matches. The CDR3 spans 17 residues. From germline, CDR1 is WSHSY and CDR2 SAAADI. The CDR3 region has the DNA TGCGCCAGCAGTGAGAGGACAGGGGGTGCTGGGGCCAACGTCCTGACTTTC. Translation gives CASSERTGGAGANVLTF.

There are a few counts of this clonotype. The CDR3 nucleotides are TGCGCCAGCAGCCAAGATCTACCGGGACGCGGGGAAAAACTGTTTTTT. Its translation: CASSQDLPGRGEKLFF. This rearrangement joins TRBV4-1 to TRBJ1-4, with a possible D match to TRBD1 (5 bases). CDR1 is MGHRA and CDR2 is YSYEKL in the germline V gene. V was pared by 0 bases and J by 8 bases, with 16 bases between. The CDR3 covers 16 residues.

This clonotype was observed a few times. This chain links TRBV5-1 with TRBJ1-6; maybe TRBD1 (5 bases). The CDR3 extends over 16 amino acids. V was pared by 0 bases and J by 7 bases, with 14 bases between. Germline V gene lookup returns CDR1 SGHRS and CDR2 YFSETQ. CDR3 DNA sequence: TGCGCCAGCAGCTTGGCCAGCAGGGTGGGGAATTCACCCCTCCACTTT. Translated, it gives CASSLASRVGNSPLHF.

The table lists this clonotype with a few counts. This chain uses TRBV20-1 with TRBJ2-7, with TRBD1 matching 9 bases. Germline V CDR1 and CDR2: DFQATT, SNEGSKA (reference sequence). V shed 6 bases, J shed 7 bases, and the junction held 10 bases outside the gene matches. The CDR3 has 13 residues. The CDR3 spells CSAINRGLREQYF. The DNA of the CDR3 is TGCAGTGCCATAAACAGGGGGCTAAGGGAGCAGTACTTC.

The gene calls are TRBV29-1 and TRBJ1-2; D is undetermined. The CDR3 covers 11 residues. Germline loops: CDR1 SQVTM, CDR2 ANQGSEA. V lost 4 bases and J lost 3, with 6 bases in between. In nucleotides, the CDR3 is TGCAGCGTTGCCCAACACTATGGCTACACCTTC. This translates into CSVAQHYGYTF.

This clonotype was recorded a few times. The gene calls are TRBV4-3 and TRBJ1-2, with 8 positions matching TRBD1. This CDR3 comprises 15 residues. Germline-derived CDR1 and CDR2 are LGHNA and YSLEER. Germline trimming cut 0 bases from V and 3 bases from J; bases unmatched to any gene: 3. The chain's CDR3 is CASSQEAGGDYGYTF. In nucleotides, the CDR3 is TGCGCCAGCAGCCAAGAAGCAGGGGGCGACTATGGCTACACCTTC.

This sequence joins TRBV7-2 and TRBJ1-2; D gene uncertain. CDR3 length: 17 residues. Per germline, CDR1 SGHTA and CDR2 FQGNSA. V shed 5 bases and J shed 0 bases, with 19 bases lying between them. The CDR3 nucleotides are TGTGCCAGCAGCAGAGGGAGGGCGGAGTTAGCTAACTATGGCTACACCTTC. Its protein product is CASSRGRAELANYGYTF.

V is TRBV29-1 and J is TRBJ2-5; no clear D. The germline gives CDR1 SQVTM, CDR2 ANQGSEA. The CDR3 contains 10 residues. Trimming shortened V by 6 bases and J by 5 bases, and 7 bases separated the two germline ends. This CDR3 is CSVARETQYF. The CDR3 DNA reads as TGCAGCGTAGCGAGGGAGACCCAGTACTTC.

This clonotype was seen many times. J is TRBJ2-4 and V is TRBV19, with D possibly being TRBD1 (6 bases). Trimming left V 4 bases short and J 3 bases short, with 10 bases between. CDR3 length equals 14 residues. Looked up from germline, CDR1 is LNHDA and CDR2 is SQIVND (reference sequence). This CDR3 is CASSSRTDKNIQYF. CDR3 DNA: TGTGCCAGTAGTAGCAGGACAGACAAAAACATTCAGTACTTC.

At least ten counts were recorded for this clonotype. This chain links TRBV6-6 with TRBJ2-5; D remains ambiguous. The CDR3 spans 12 residues. Trimming took 11 bases from V and 2 from J, leaving 12 bases between them. Germline V gene sequence: CDR1 MNHNY, CDR2 SVGAGI (reference sequence). The CDR3 sequence: CASSLVQETQYF. For the CDR3, the DNA is TGTGCCTCCAGCTTAGTACAAGAGACCCAGTACTTC.

This clonotype was counted between two and nine times. J is TRBJ1-1 and V is TRBV28; 9 bases line up with TRBD1. V lost 6 bases to trimming and J lost 4 bases; unmatched junction nucleotides: 9. The CDR3 loop spans 15 amino acids. Germline CDR1 is MDHEN and CDR2 is SYDVKM. CDR3 coding DNA: TGTGCCAGCAGCCCTAACAGGGGGCGAAGCACTGAAGCTTTCTTT. The encoded protein is CASSPNRGRSTEAFF.

The rearrangement uses TRBV5-1 and TRBJ2-3, with 10 bases aligning to TRBD2. Germline values: CDR1 SGHRS, CDR2 YFSETQ. The V and J ends lost 6 bases and 5 bases, in that order; junction bases with no gene match: 9. The CDR3 is made up of 15 amino acids. This chain's CDR3 is CASKAAGGPGDTQYF. The CDR3 DNA is TGCGCCAGCAAGGCAGCGGGAGGGCCTGGAGATACGCAGTATTTT.

This clonotype was recorded at least ten times. The chain uses TRBV6-1 and TRBJ1-6, with D maybe TRBD1 (5 bases). The CDR3 has 15 residues. Germline CDR1 reads MNHNS; CDR2 reads SASEGT. Trimming cost V 6 bases and J 7 bases, with 16 bases left between them. The CDR3 region has the DNA TGTGCCAGCAGACCGACGGGACTGCCCAATTCACCCCTCCACTTT. It translates to CASRPTGLPNSPLHF.

For the CDR3, the DNA is TGTGCCAGCTCCCAAGGGGGCTTGAGCGAGCAGTACTTC. As protein: CASSQGGLSEQYF. The chain carries TRBV18 and TRBJ2-7, with TRBD1 identical over 7 bases. Looked up from germline, CDR1 is KGHSH and CDR2 is LQKENI. CDR3 length: 13 residues. The J segment lost 6 bases and the V segment lost 6 bases, leaving 8 bases of the junction unmatched.